The rows below give T cell receptor beta chains drawn from one sample of a study of metastatic and nonmetastatic thyroid tumors. TCRdb recomputed clones from the PCR reads via MiXCR. The data hold approximately 30,000 clones, with 7.4% observed a single time. Sample: blood. The origin of the receptors is a female donor with papillary thyroid cancer or a benign thyroid nodule (not recorded which). Some clones in this sample may be carry-over from other donors' samples. The CDR3 runs from the conserved cysteine through the conserved F or W. Fields, in order: J gene, D gene, clone size, V gene, CDR3 protein, CDR3 DNA. A D gene is named only where the DNA matches it firmly. Some rows have no size entry. The others give once, few or many, or a class for an expanded clone.

J gene: TRBJ1-2
D gene: -
clone size: many
V gene: TRBV29-1
CDR3 protein: CSVDGPYEGPGYTF
CDR3 DNA: TGCAGCGTTGATGGCCCCTATGAAGGTCCTGGCTACACCTTC

J gene: TRBJ1-5
D gene: -
clone size: many
V gene: TRBV19
CDR3 protein: CASSIGQANQPQHF
CDR3 DNA: TGTGCCAGTAGTATAGGACAGGCGAATCAGCCCCAGCATTTT

J gene: TRBJ1-4
D gene: -
clone size: many
V gene: TRBV5-1
CDR3 protein: CASSLGASDEKLFF
CDR3 DNA: TGCGCCAGCAGCTTGGGGGCTTCCGATGAAAAACTGTTTTTT

J gene: TRBJ2-7
D gene: -
clone size: many
V gene: TRBV28
CDR3 protein: CASTPYEQYF
CDR3 DNA: TGTGCCAGCACCCCCTACGAGCAGTACTTC

J gene: TRBJ1-1
D gene: -
clone size: many
V gene: TRBV6-1
CDR3 protein: CASRRTGSEAFF
CDR3 DNA: TGTGCCAGCAGGCGTACAGGGAGTGAAGCTTTCTTT

J gene: TRBJ1-5
D gene: -
clone size: many
V gene: TRBV5-6
CDR3 protein: CASSLVWQLTQPQHF
CDR3 DNA: TGTGCCAGCAGCTTGGTTTGGCAGCTGACCCAGCCCCAGCATTTT

J gene: TRBJ2-3
D gene: -
clone size: many
V gene: TRBV5-1
CDR3 protein: CASRDVRGTDTQYF
CDR3 DNA: TGCGCCAGCAGGGACGTTCGGGGCACAGATACGCAGTATTTT

J gene: TRBJ1-6
D gene: TRBD1
clone size: many
V gene: TRBV6-2/TRBV6-3
CDR3 protein: CASRTGQAWNSPLHF
CDR3 DNA: TGTGCCAGCAGGACAGGGCAAGCTTGGAATTCACCCCTCCACTTT

J gene: TRBJ1-4
D gene: -
clone size: many
V gene: TRBV19
CDR3 protein: CASSMTGRGEKLFF
CDR3 DNA: TGTGCCAGTAGTATGACAGGTCGAGGTGAAAAACTGTTTTTT

J gene: TRBJ1-1
D gene: -
clone size: many
V gene: TRBV6-1
CDR3 protein: CADGELDTEAFF
CDR3 DNA: TGTGCCGACGGGGAGTTGGACACTGAAGCTTTCTTT

J gene: TRBJ1-5
D gene: -
clone size: many
V gene: TRBV4-1
CDR3 protein: CASSQDLTAAQPQHF
CDR3 DNA: TGCGCCAGCAGCCAAGATCTTACGGCGGCGCAGCCCCAGCATTTT

J gene: TRBJ2-2
D gene: TRBD1
clone size: many
V gene: TRBV12-3/TRBV12-4
CDR3 protein: CASRPDRANTGELFF
CDR3 DNA: TGTGCCAGCAGGCCGGACAGGGCTAACACCGGGGAGCTGTTTTTT

J gene: TRBJ2-2
D gene: TRBD2
clone size: many
V gene: TRBV4-2
CDR3 protein: CASSPITSGRRTGELFF
CDR3 DNA: TGTGCCAGCAGCCCTATCACTAGCGGGAGGAGGACCGGGGAGCTGTTTTTT

J gene: TRBJ1-1
D gene: -
clone size: many
V gene: TRBV7-8
CDR3 protein: CASSARDGGNTEAFF
CDR3 DNA: TGTGCCAGCAGCGCACGGGACGGGGGGAACACTGAAGCTTTCTTT

J gene: TRBJ1-2
D gene: -
clone size: many
V gene: TRBV7-9
CDR3 protein: CASSVQGGGLYGYTF
CDR3 DNA: TGTGCCAGCAGCGTACAGGGAGGGGGTCTCTATGGCTACACCTTC

J gene: TRBJ1-2
D gene: -
clone size: many
V gene: TRBV10-3
CDR3 protein: CAIRPTQMWGNYGYTF
CDR3 DNA: TGTGCCATCAGACCGACTCAAATGTGGGGAAACTATGGCTACACCTTC

J gene: TRBJ1-6
D gene: TRBD1
clone size: -
V gene: TRBV12-3/TRBV12-4
CDR3 protein: CASSYRGANSPLNF
CDR3 DNA: TGTGCCAGCAGTTACAGGGGAGCTAATTCACCCCTAAACTTT